The 10 T cell receptor beta chains given below trace back to one sample, sequenced in a study of shared clonotypes between healthy human individuals. Libraries were prepared by immunoSEQ multiplex PCR; TCRdb keeps only in-frame clonotypes and omits some of them. The table records about 1.5 million clones, 95% to 99% of them present only once. The material sequenced was naive CD4+ T cells sorted from blood. As to subset: CD45RA+ positively selected. The receptors originated from a man aged 30-40 years in good health.

The chain uses TRBV6-5 and TRBJ1-1; unclear D gene. Trimming shortened V by 6 bases and J by 2 bases, and 7 bases separated the two germline ends. CDR1 is MNHEY and CDR2 is SVGAGI in the germline V gene. This CDR3 is built from 12 residues. The CDR3 here is CASRPGNTEAFF. The CDR3 DNA sequence: TGTGCCAGCAGGCCGGGAAACACTGAAGCTTTCTTT.

The chain recombines TRBV7-9 with TRBJ2-1; 14 bases map to TRBD2. CDR3 length: 18 amino acids. The trim removed 5 bases at V and 5 bases at J, leaving 11 bases unmatched. Germline V gene sequence: CDR1 SEHNR, CDR2 FQNEAQ (reference sequence). In DNA, the CDR3 is TGTGCCAGCAGCCCTTGGGGACTAGCGGGAGAGACTAACAATGAGCAGTTCTTC. The encoded protein is CASSPWGLAGETNNEQFF.

The V call is TRBV29-1, the J call TRBJ2-7; maybe TRBD1 (6 bases). The germline gives CDR1 SQVTM, CDR2 ANQGSEA. Trimming removed 4 bases from V and 3 bases from J, with 16 bases in between. The CDR3 sequence is 14 residues long. CDR3 sequence reads: CSVGGRANFYEQYF. Written as DNA, the CDR3 is TGCAGCGTTGGGGGGCGGGCTAACTTCTACGAGCAGTACTTC.

The chain's CDR3 is CASSPWTGIHEQYF. The CDR3, as DNA: TGTGCCAGCAGTCCCTGGACAGGGATCCACGAGCAGTACTTC. This sequence joins TRBV27 and TRBJ2-7, with 8 nucleotides matching TRBD1. Germline V gene sequence: CDR1 MNHEY, CDR2 SMNVEV (reference sequence). Losses at the gene ends were 5 bases for V and 5 bases for J; bases not matched to a gene: 8. The length of the CDR3 is 14 residues.

This rearrangement joins TRBV5-6 to TRBJ1-5; D gene uncertain. CDR1 is SGHDT and CDR2 is YYEEEE in the germline V gene. The CDR3 spans 14 residues. V lost 0 bases and J lost 0, with 4 bases in between. CDR3 bases: TGTGCCAGCAGCTTGGTTAGTAGCAATCAGCCCCAGCATTTT. It specifies CASSLVSSNQPQHF.

This chain joins TRBV18 and TRBJ1-3; 8 positions match TRBD1. This CDR3 is 17 amino acids long. The V and J ends lost 3 bases and 2 bases, in that order; junction bases with no gene match: 9. Germline V lookup: CDR1 KGHSH, CDR2 LQKENI. CDR3 loop: CASSPQQGQVPGNTIYF. CDR3 DNA sequence: TGTGCCAGCTCACCTCAGCAGGGACAGGTCCCTGGAAACACCATATATTTT.

The chain recombines TRBV19 with TRBJ1-1; D call uncertain. The CDR3 is made up of 17 amino acids. Per the germline V gene, CDR1 is LNHDA and CDR2 is SQIVND (reference sequence). V was shortened by 5 bases and J by 1 base, with 20 bases between the two germline ends. Written as DNA, the CDR3 is TGTGCCAGTAGTCACCGCCCTCCTCCTTTTGCGAACACTGAAGCTTTCTTT. Translated: CASSHRPPPFANTEAFF.

This chain links TRBV7-9 with TRBJ2-7, with 7 bases that match TRBD2. V lost 4 bases to trimming and J lost 1 base; unmatched junction nucleotides: 7. The germline CDR1 and CDR2 sequences are SEHNR and FQNEAQ (reference sequence). The CDR3 runs to 15 residues. The CDR3 sequence: CASSSGGAGSYEQYF. CDR3 nucleotides: TGTGCCAGCAGCTCAGGCGGAGCGGGATCCTACGAGCAGTACTTC.

V usage is TRBV5-6 and J usage is TRBJ2-7; D may match TRBD1 or TRBD2 (5 bases each). Trimming took off 4 bases at V and 2 bases at J, with 13 bases between the two ends. Germline-derived CDR1 and CDR2 are SGHDT and YYEEEE. The CDR3 is 14 amino acids. CDR3 residues: CASSRGTGPYEQYF. The CDR3 DNA is TGTGCCAGCAGCCGAGGAACGGGGCCCTACGAGCAGTACTTC.

The gene calls are TRBV4-3 and TRBJ2-7; tentative D call: TRBD1 (6 bases). Germline lookup yields CDR1 LGHNA and CDR2 YSLEER. This CDR3 is 15 amino acids long. V dropped 3 bases and J dropped 1 base, with 13 bases sitting between them. The CDR3 nucleotides are TGCGCCAGCAGCCAGCAACAGGGCTTATCCTACGAGCAGTACTTC. This sequence encodes CASSQQQGLSYEQYF.